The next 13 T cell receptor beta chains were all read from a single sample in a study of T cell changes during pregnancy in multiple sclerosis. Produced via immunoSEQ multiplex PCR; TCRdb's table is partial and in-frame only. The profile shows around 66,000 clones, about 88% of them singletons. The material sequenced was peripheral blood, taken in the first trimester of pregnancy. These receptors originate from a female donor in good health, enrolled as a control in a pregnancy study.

CDR3 sequence: CASSQDHGGAYEQYF. DNA for the CDR3: TGTGCCAGCAGCCAAGATCACGGGGGGGCCTACGAGCAGTACTTC. The chain couples TRBV4-2 to TRBJ2-7; 8 nucleotides agree with TRBD2. The germline V gene encodes CDR1 LGHNA and CDR2 YNFKEQ. The CDR3 length is 15 residues. V lost 0 bases, J lost 2 bases, and 3 bases stayed unmatched.

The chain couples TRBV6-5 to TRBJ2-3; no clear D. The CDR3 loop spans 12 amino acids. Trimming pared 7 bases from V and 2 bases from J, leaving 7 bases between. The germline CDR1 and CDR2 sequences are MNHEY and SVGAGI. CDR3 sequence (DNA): TGTGCCAGCAAAGACTTCACAGATACGCAGTATTTT. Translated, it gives CASKDFTDTQYF.

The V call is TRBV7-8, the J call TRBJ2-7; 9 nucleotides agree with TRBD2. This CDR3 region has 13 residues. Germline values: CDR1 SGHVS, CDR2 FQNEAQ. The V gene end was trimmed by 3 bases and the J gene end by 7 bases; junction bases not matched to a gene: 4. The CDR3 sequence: CASSFSGRIEQYF. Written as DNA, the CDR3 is TGTGCCAGCAGCTTCAGCGGGAGGATAGAGCAGTACTTC.

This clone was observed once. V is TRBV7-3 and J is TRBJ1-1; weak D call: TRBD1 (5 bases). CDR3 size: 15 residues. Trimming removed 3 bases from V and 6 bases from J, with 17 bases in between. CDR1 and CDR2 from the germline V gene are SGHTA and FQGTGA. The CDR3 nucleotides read TGTGCCAGCAGCTTTATCGGGGGGATTGGCGCTGAAGCTTTCTTT. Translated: CASSFIGGIGAEAFF.

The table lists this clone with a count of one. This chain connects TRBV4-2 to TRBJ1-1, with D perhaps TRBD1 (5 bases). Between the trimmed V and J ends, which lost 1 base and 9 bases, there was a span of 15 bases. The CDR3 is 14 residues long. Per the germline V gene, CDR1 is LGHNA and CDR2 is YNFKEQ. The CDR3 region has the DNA TGTGCCAGCAGCCAAGCGGCGGGGGGTGATAAAGCTTTCTTT. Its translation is CASSQAAGGDKAFF.

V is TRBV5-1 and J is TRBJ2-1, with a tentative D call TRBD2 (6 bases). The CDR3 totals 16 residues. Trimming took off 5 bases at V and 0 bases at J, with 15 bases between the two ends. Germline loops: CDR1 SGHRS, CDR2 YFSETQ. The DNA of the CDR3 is TGCGCCAGCAGACTAGAGGTAGCGGACTCCTACAATGAGCAGTTCTTC. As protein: CASRLEVADSYNEQFF.

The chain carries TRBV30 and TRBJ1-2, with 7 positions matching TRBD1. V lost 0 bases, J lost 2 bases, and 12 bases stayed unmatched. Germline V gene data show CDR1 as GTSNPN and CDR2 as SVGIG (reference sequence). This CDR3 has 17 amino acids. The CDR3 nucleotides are TGTGCCTGGAGTGTAAGGTGGGAGAACAGGGGCAACTATGGCTACACCTTC. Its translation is CAWSVRWENRGNYGYTF.

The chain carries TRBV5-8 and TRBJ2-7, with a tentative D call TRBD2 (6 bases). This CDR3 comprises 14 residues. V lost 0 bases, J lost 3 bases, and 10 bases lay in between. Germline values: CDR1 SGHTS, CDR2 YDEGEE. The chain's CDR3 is CASSLGRENYEQYF. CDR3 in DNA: TGTGCCAGCAGCTTGGGCCGGGAGAACTACGAGCAGTACTTC.

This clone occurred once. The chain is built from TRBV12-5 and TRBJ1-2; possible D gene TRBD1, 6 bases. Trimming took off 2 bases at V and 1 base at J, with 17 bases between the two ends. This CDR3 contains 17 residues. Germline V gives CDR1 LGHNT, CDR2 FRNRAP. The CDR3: CASGLSNRVGLNYGYTF. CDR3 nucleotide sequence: TGTGCTAGTGGTTTGAGCAACAGGGTAGGCCTTAACTATGGCTACACCTTC.

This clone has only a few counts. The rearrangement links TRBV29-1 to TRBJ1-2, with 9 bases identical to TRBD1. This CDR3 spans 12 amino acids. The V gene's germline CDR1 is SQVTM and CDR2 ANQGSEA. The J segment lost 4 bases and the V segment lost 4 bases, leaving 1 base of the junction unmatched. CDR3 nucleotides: TGCAGCGTTGGGGACAGGGTCTATGGCTACACCTTC. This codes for CSVGDRVYGYTF.

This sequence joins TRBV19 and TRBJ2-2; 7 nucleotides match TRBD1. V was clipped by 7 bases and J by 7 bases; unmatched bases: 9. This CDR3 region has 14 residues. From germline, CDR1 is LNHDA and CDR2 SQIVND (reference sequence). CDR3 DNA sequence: TGTGCCAGTACCCGACTGCCAGGGGGCGGGGAGCTGTTTTTT. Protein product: CASTRLPGGGELFF.

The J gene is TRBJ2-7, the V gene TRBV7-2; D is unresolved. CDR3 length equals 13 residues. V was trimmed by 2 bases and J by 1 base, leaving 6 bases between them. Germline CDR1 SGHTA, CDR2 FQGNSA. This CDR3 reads CASSLSFSYEQYF. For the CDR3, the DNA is TGTGCCAGCAGCTTAAGCTTTTCCTACGAGCAGTACTTC.

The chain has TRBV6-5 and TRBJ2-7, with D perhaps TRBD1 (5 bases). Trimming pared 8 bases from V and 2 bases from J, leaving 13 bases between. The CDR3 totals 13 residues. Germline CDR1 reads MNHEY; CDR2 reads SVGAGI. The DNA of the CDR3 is TGTGCCAGCGGGAAGTGGGGCCCCTACGAGCAGTACTTC. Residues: CASGKWGPYEQYF.